The clone carrying this T cell receptor (beta chain) was found a few times. Per the germline V gene, CDR1 is LGHDT and CDR2 is YNNKEL (reference sequence). Trimming took 3 bases from V and 0 from J; bases not matched to a gene: 4. There are 16 residues in the CDR3. The data were taken from a study of blood T cell repertoires in COVID-19. How the authors handled the data: Amplification of reference gene primers was used by the study to estimate nucleated cell counts. Sequencing used immunoSEQ multiplex PCR; TCRdb keeps in-frame clones, though not all of them. V and J calls and clone size follow that table, whereas D and trimming were derived from the DNA. Among 200,000 to 250,000 clones listed, 70% to 90% were seen once.

The sequence was obtained from a man in his forties or fifties with acute or convalescent COVID-19. V gene TRBV3-1 (or the pseudogene TRBV3-2) combines with J gene TRBJ2-3; TRBD2 matches at 9 bases. The sequenced sample consisted of peripheral blood. CDR3 loop: CASSQDSGGSTDTQYF. DNA of the CDR3: TGTGCCAGCAGCCAGGATAGCGGGGGAAGCACAGATACGCAGTATTTT.